This T cell receptor beta chain was profiled in a study of ipilimumab plus nivolumab after autologous stem cell transplantation. Study details: Median doses per patient: a few ipilimumab, under 10 nivolumab. Myeloma cases were transplant-naive high-risk or relapsed within 3 years post first autologous transplant. Study conclusions and caveats: Per the authors, repertoire, Treg and microbiota data justify further study.

Dosing: nivolumab 3 mg/kg IV, weeks 1, 4, 7, 10, then every two weeks to week 26. V dropped 4 bases and J dropped 5; count of bases not matched to a gene: 5. The CDR3 length is 13 residues. Germline assignment: CDR1 SGHNT and CDR2 YYREEE (reference sequence). Remarks on this clone: Its antigen is undetermined. The identical CDR3 is also encoded by other nucleotide sequences in the sample.

This table comes from immunoSEQ multiplex PCR, and its TCRdb copy is limited to in-frame clones, with some not included. The repertoire includes 4,500 to 6,000 clones, around 71% of them detected once, and approximately 30% sits in the top ten. V is TRBV5-4 and J is TRBJ2-7; 8 bases align to TRBD1. Specimen: PBMCs, collected in a trial of ipilimumab plus nivolumab as post-transplant consolidation. This receptor was taken from a male donor with multiple myeloma. CDR3 residues: CASSIRTGNEQYF. The CDR3 region has the DNA TGTGCCAGCAGCATCAGGACAGGGAACGAGCAGTACTTC.